This T cell receptor beta chain was identified in a study of human T cells and chemical hapten exposure. V lost 0 bases to trimming and J lost 3 bases, with 18 bases between them. The CDR3 length is 18 residues. The germline CDR1 and CDR2 sequences are MNHEY and SVGAGI. The library tagged each cDNA molecule with unique molecular identifiers. TCRdb called the RACE reads again in MiXCR, with one record for every CDR3 protein. Of some 120,000 distinct CDR3 sequences in the sample, roughly an eighth were seen once. The sample's time point: patch test 1, 2 weeks after DPC sensitization. Stated treatment: therapeutic diphenylcyclopropenone sensitization with weekly scalp DPC.

This chain links TRBV6-5 with TRBJ1-3, with D possibly TRBD1 on 6 matching bases. This sequence originates from a woman aged 50 to 65 with alopecia areata. Some clones in this sample may be carry-over from other donors' samples. The material was whole blood, obtained in connection with sensitization to the hapten diphenylcyclopropenone (DPC). The CDR3: CASSYSILGPGDGNTIYF. The CDR3 DNA follows: TGTGCCAGCAGTTACTCGATCCTTGGTCCAGGGGATGGAAACACCATATATTTT.